The T cell receptor beta chain described here comes from a study of long-term antiretroviral therapy in people with HIV (dated by TCRdb to between 2021 and 2023). Regarding the complete study: Collection of the earliest samples took place about a decade ahead of the 2015 WHO recommendation for immediate ART, at a time when ART was typically delayed until CD4 counts fell. Whether ART initiation and durable HIV suppression were associated with changes in peripheral blood TRB repertoire composition and diversity was tested in a retrospective serial study. The cohort contributed about 200 cryopreserved PBMC samples from around 33 adults with confirmed HIV infection, collected serially over a mean of approximately six years (range 1-12). Of the roughly 30 participants with HIV, approximately 11 were female. No cross-contamination during QIAcube processing was shown when test extractions of a monoclonal T-cell line were performed alongside 30 to 40 polyclonal samples. Study-wide conclusions, independent of this receptor: The repertoire was dominated across all time points by expanded TRB clones identified before ART initiation, although this dominance was seen to fluctuate and to decrease in many PLHIV after ART. HIV repertoires had narrower CDR3 length ranges than controls, and the network structure suggested an antigen-experienced repertoire that shifted only slightly toward naive after ART. The samples span the years 2004 to 2017, and the ART regimens used at that time may not be as effective as current regimens. Owing to limited PBMC availability, only the TCR beta chain was sequenced, without alpha chain pairing. No data were available on ART adherence, viral resistance or therapy changes, limiting inferences about post-ART repertoire changes. A significant increase in TRB diversity was found to be associated with ART initiation, although TRB diversity was observed to remain significantly below that of transplant donor controls even after long-term ART. Because cell numbers in pre-ART samples were limited, unsorted PBMC were profiled instead of sorted CD4+ and CD8+ T cells.

Sequencing of the TRB variable region was done with the immunoSEQ hsTCRB v3.0 assay at survey level resolution. A depth of roughly 35,000-50,000 T-cell genomes per sample was targeted for TRB sequencing. Pooled TRB libraries were sequenced on an Illumina MiSeq with a v3 150-cycle kit. Under the source paper's analysis protocol: Repertoire analysis ran in R within a reproducible Nextflow workflow covering QC, data transformation and analysis. LymphoSeq2, an R package for exploring AIRR-Seq data, was used to implement custom analyses. After excluding a few samples that yielded fewer than 5000 total TRB sequences, 150 to 200 HIV repertoires remained for analysis. Among the roughly 190 retained HIV repertoires, more than 55 were collected before ART initiation and around 130 after ART initiation. Repertoires were downsampled to 5000 TRB nucleotide sequences, with summary statistics averaged over 100 downsampling iterations. TRB sequences were retained for analysis only if CDR3 regions of at least seven amino acids were present. A Shannon entropy-derived clonality score and the Gini coefficient were used to measure diversity. In repertoire networks, the top 5000 CDR3 amino acid sequences were linked whenever an edit distance of one separated two sequences. For TRB CDR3 amino acid sequences, antigen specificity groups and MHC restriction were predicted with GLIPH2. Known CMV, EBV, HIV or tissue antigen associations were flagged by matching CDR3 amino acid sequences against VDJdb and McPAS-TCR. Pre-ART, post-ART and control groups were compared with Wilcoxon signed-rank tests and Holm-Bonferroni correction. TCRdb's version of the immuneACCESS table is confined to in-frame rearrangements and falls short of the full clone set. An unresolved V gene accounts for under half of the shortfall where checked; the remainder is of unknown origin. V and J calls and clone size come straight from that table; D and trimming were deduced from the DNA. This sample gives approximately 11,000 clones in total; around 85% of them show up just once. 15% to 20% of the sample goes to the ten largest clones.

From the cysteine up to the phenylalanine, the CDR3 has a length of 18 residues. Just CDR3 DNA is preserved here, 54 bases in frame from base 1. Germline trimming: 2 bases from V, 5 bases from J; junction bases outside gene matches: 15. CDR1 and CDR2 were assigned from the germline V gene (reference sequence) as SGHKS and YYEKEE. To be included, a participant needed at least one PBMC sample from before ART initiation plus at least two post-ART samples. All participants with HIV were treated in the United States of America. Before DNA extraction, cryopreserved samples containing roughly 0.85-11 million PBMC were thawed and washed. At the time of the earliest PBMC sample, participants with HIV were aged between roughly 20 and 54 years. Per participant, PBMC samples came from 1-4 timepoints prior to ART initiation and 2-8 timepoints following ART initiation, for a median of 7 samples. Serial HIV viral load, CD4+ T-cell count, ART history and demographic data were obtained for every participant. Using a Qiagen kit on a QIAcube, genomic DNA was extracted from unsorted PBMC, with samples processed in batches of 12.

About this clone itself: Its cognate antigen has yet to be identified. It has no much larger one-base neighbor in the sample; base qualities were not kept.

The chain is encoded by TRBV5-5 joined to TRBJ1-2; TRBD1 lines up with 10 middle nucleotides. Sequencing used unsorted PBMCs, obtained 1.8 years after starting antiretroviral therapy. The receptor was derived from a man aged 40-49 years with HIV. The DNA sequence is given as TGTGCCAGCAGCTTTTCCCGGGACAGGGGACAAATCAGGTATGGCTACACCTTC. This gives the protein CASSFSRDRGQIRYGYTF. With the portions outside the CDR3 filled from the reference TRBV5-5 and TRBJ1-2 genes, the complete variable region becomes DAGVTQSPTHLIKTRGQQVTLRCSPISGHKSVSWYQQVLGQGPQFIFQYYEKEERGRGNFPDRFSARQFPNYSSELNVNALLLGDSALYLCASSFSRDRGQIRYGYTFGSGTRLTVV.